The 5 T cell receptor beta chains below all came from one sample that was sequenced in a study of T cells after posttransplantation cyclophosphamide. Measured with immunoSEQ multiplex PCR; TCRdb has only the in-frame clones, and not every one. The table includes some 54,000 clones, 90% to 95% detected once. The sample consisted of PBMCs. All receptors come from a woman in her thirties in good health and a related stem cell transplant donor.

This clone was counted only a few times. The chain carries TRBV28 and TRBJ1-2; TRBD1 is a possible D gene (6 bases). Germline V gene lookup returns CDR1 MDHEN and CDR2 SYDVKM. This CDR3 is built from 13 residues. V lost 4 bases and J lost 2, with 8 bases in between. The CDR3 nucleotides are TGTGCCAGCAGTTCCGGACAGAACTATGGCTACACCTTC. Translated: CASSSGQNYGYTF.

For the CDR3, the DNA is TGTGCCTGGAGGGTAGCTAATTCACCCCTCCACTTT. Amino acids: CAWRVANSPLHF. The chain employs TRBV30 and TRBJ1-6; D is unclear. The length of the CDR3 is 12 residues. Germline V CDR1 and CDR2: GTSNPN, SVGIG (reference sequence). V dropped 3 bases and J dropped 6 bases, with 6 bases sitting between them.

V and J are TRBV7-2 and TRBJ1-3, with a weak D call TRBD1 (6 bases). The V end was cut by 4 bases, the J end by 0 bases, with 13 bases between. The CDR3 spans 16 residues. Germline CDR1 is SGHTA and CDR2 is FQGNSA. The CDR3: CASSYRQANSGNTIYF. CDR3 sequence (DNA): TGTGCCAGCAGCTACCGACAGGCCAACTCTGGAAACACCATATATTTT.

The rearrangement joins TRBV6-5 to TRBJ2-7; 8 bases align to TRBD1. CDR3 size: 15 residues. Losses at the gene ends were 2 bases for V and 1 base for J; bases not matched to a gene: 4. Germline V lookup: CDR1 MNHEY, CDR2 SVGAGI. The CDR3 DNA reads as TGTGCCAGCAGTTACGCGACAGGGGAGTCCTACGAGCAGTACTTC. Translated, it gives CASSYATGESYEQYF.

The gene calls are TRBV2 and TRBJ2-5; possibly TRBD2 for D (6 bases). Trimming stripped 6 bases from V and 2 bases from J, with 10 bases between. The CDR3 extends over 13 amino acids. The germline V gene has CDR1 SNHLY and CDR2 FYNNEI. CDR3 bases: TGTGCCAGCAGCGGGGGACTGCAAGAGACCCAGTACTTC. This codes for CASSGGLQETQYF.